What follows are 10 T cell receptor beta chains derived from one specimen sequenced in a study of blood T cell repertoires in COVID-19. Here immunoSEQ multiplex PCR was the method, and the copy in TCRdb shows in-frame clones only, minus some. The sample includes 150,000 to 250,000 clones, about nine tenths seen only once; the top ten take approximately 2%. Sequencing was performed on PBMCs or T cells enriched from blood (not recorded which). The source is a woman younger than 45 who had recovered from COVID-19.

The chain has TRBV6-2 or TRBV6-3 and TRBJ2-4; 8 nucleotides agree with TRBD1. Germline V gene sequence: CDR1 MNHEY, CDR2 SVGEGT. V dropped 2 bases and J dropped 8; count of bases not matched to a gene: 5. The CDR3 runs to 14 residues. The CDR3 nucleotides are TGTGCCAGCAGTTACAGGACAGGGAGAGACATTCAGTACTTC. This codes for CASSYRTGRDIQYF.

In DNA, the CDR3 is TGTGCCAGTAGTATGAGTAGGGAGATGGGCACAGATACGCAGTATTTT. Translated: CASSMSREMGTDTQYF. The gene calls are TRBV19 and TRBJ2-3, with D possibly TRBD2 on 5 matching bases. CDR1 LNHDA and CDR2 SQIVND come from the germline V gene (reference sequence). This CDR3 is built from 16 residues. The germline V and J ends were trimmed by 3 bases and 1 base, with 14 bases remaining between them.

V is TRBV6-6 and J is TRBJ1-2; D is ambiguous. Germline V gives CDR1 MNHNY, CDR2 SVGAGI (reference sequence). The V end lost 5 bases, the J end lost 0 bases, and 7 bases lay between the germline ends. The CDR3 covers 13 residues. CDR3 in amino acids: CASSRDTNYGYTF. The CDR3 DNA follows: TGTGCCAGCAGTCGAGACACTAACTATGGCTACACCTTC.

The chain has TRBV27 and TRBJ1-1; no clear D gene. The CDR3 is 15 amino acids. The V and J ends lost 3 bases and 1 base respectively, with 12 bases between them. Germline V CDR1 and CDR2: MNHEY, SMNVEV (reference sequence). The CDR3 loop reads CASSFNLLSNTEAFF. CDR3 DNA sequence: TGTGCCAGCAGTTTTAATCTCCTGTCGAACACTGAAGCTTTCTTT.

This sequence joins TRBV12-5 and TRBJ2-7, with D perhaps TRBD2 (5 bases). There are 13 residues in the CDR3. V lost 6 bases and J 2 bases, leaving 11 bases between the germline ends. Germline-derived CDR1 and CDR2 are LGHNT and FRNRAP. CDR3 sequence (DNA): TGTGCTAGTGGCCTTGGACTGACCTACGAGCAGTACTTC. Translated: CASGLGLTYEQYF.

J is TRBJ1-4 and V is TRBV19; D unresolved. The germline V and J ends were trimmed by 4 bases and 8 bases, with 11 bases remaining between them. The CDR3 extends over 13 amino acids. Germline V gene sequence: CDR1 LNHDA, CDR2 SQIVND (reference sequence). The CDR3 protein is CASSTEVGEKLFF. As DNA, the CDR3 is TGTGCCAGTAGTACGGAGGTAGGAGAAAAACTGTTTTTT.

The CDR3 loop is CASSLTGANYGYTF. CDR3 bases: TGTGCCAGCAGCTTAACAGGAGCTAACTATGGCTACACCTTC. The chain links TRBV7-2 to TRBJ1-2, with D perhaps matching TRBD1 (5 bases). Looked up from germline, CDR1 is SGHTA and CDR2 is FQGNSA. This CDR3 has 14 amino acids. Trimming pared 2 bases from V and 0 bases from J, leaving 7 bases between.

This chain links TRBV7-6 with TRBJ1-4, with D possibly matching TRBD1 (6 bases). The CDR3 length is 17 residues. From germline, CDR1 is SGHVS and CDR2 FNYEAQ. Trimming took 0 bases from V and 7 from J, leaving 18 bases between them. As DNA, the CDR3 is TGTGCCAGCAGCTTAGCGGGGAACAGGGCGTCTGGTGAAAAACTGTTTTTT. This sequence encodes CASSLAGNRASGEKLFF.

This clone appeared once. V gene TRBV4-2 combines with J gene TRBJ1-4; D remains ambiguous. There are 15 residues in the CDR3. Trimming took 1 base from V and 4 from J, leaving 10 bases between them. Germline CDR1 and CDR2: LGHNA and YNFKEQ. CDR3 sequence: CASSQVRLSNEKLFF. The CDR3 DNA is TGTGCCAGCAGCCAAGTGCGGCTCAGTAATGAAAAACTGTTTTTT.

With regard to this clone: Germline is not matched at one junction end, which may reflect a read error. This chain links TRBV5-3 with TRBJ1-6, with D unclear. TRBV5-3 is reported as an ORF; its role is uncertain. The CDR3 runs to 9 residues. The chain's CDR3 is CARSPPPSF. The DNA for the CDR3 is TGTGCCAGAAGCCCCCCCCCGAGTTTT.